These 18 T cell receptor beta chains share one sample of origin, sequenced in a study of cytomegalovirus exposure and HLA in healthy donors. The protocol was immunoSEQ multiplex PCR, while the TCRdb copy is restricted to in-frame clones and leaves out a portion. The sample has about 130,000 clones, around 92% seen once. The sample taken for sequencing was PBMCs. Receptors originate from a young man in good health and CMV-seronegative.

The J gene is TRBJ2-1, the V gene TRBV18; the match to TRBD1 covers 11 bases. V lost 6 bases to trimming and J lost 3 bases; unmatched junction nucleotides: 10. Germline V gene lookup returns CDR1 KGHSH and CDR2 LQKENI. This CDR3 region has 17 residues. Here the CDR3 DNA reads TGTGCCAGCTCGCCATCCCCCGGGACAGGGGGCTACAATGAGCAGTTCTTC. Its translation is CASSPSPGTGGYNEQFF.

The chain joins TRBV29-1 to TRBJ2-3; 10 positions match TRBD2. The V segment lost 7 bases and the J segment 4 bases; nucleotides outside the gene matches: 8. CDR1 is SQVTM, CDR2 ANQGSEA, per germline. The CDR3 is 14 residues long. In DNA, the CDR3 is TGCAGCGCCCAAGCGGGGGGGCAGGCAGATACGCAGTATTTT. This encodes CSAQAGGQADTQYF.

CDR3 region: CASSQRGGTGQNEQFF. Here the CDR3 DNA reads TGCGCCAGCAGCCAACGGGGCGGGACAGGGCAAAATGAGCAGTTCTTC. The genes are TRBV4-1 and TRBJ2-1; 9 bases fit TRBD1. In germline, CDR1 is MGHRA, CDR2 YSYEKL. With 2 bases clipped from V and 7 bases from J, the junction kept 9 bases outside the gene matches. The CDR3 covers 16 residues.

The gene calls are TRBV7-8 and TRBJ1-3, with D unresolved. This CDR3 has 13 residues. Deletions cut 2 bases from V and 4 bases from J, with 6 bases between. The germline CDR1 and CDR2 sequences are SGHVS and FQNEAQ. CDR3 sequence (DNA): TGTGCCAGCAGCTTATCTGAGGGAAACACCATATATTTT. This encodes CASSLSEGNTIYF. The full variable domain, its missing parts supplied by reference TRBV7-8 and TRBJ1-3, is GAGVSQSPRYKVAKRGQDVALRCDPISGHVSLFWYQQALGQGPEFLTYFQNEAQLDKSGLPSDRFFAERPEGSVSTLKIQRTQQEDSAVYLCASSLSEGNTIYFGEGSWLTVV.

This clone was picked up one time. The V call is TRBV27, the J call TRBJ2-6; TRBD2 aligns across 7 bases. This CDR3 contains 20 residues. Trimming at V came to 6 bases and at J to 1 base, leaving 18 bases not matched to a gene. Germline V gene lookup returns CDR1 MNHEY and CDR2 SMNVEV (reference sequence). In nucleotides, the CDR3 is TGTGCCAGCAGCCACCTCCCTGGGGGAGGGGCGGTTTCTGGGGCCAACGTCCTGACTTTC. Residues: CASSHLPGGGAVSGANVLTF.

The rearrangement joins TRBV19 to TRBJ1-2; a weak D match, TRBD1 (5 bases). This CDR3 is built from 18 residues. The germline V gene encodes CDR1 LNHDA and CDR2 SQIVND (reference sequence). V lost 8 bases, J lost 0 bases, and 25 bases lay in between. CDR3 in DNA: TGTGCCAGTTTAGCCCCTTCAGACAGACCAAGCCCTAACTATGGCTACACCTTC. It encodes CASLAPSDRPSPNYGYTF.

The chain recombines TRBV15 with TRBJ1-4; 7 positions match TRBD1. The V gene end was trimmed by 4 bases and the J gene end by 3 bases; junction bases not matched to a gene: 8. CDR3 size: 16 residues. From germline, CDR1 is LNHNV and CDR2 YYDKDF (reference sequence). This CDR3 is CATSNPDRAANEKLFF. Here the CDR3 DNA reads TGTGCCACCAGCAACCCCGACAGGGCGGCTAATGAAAAACTGTTTTTT.

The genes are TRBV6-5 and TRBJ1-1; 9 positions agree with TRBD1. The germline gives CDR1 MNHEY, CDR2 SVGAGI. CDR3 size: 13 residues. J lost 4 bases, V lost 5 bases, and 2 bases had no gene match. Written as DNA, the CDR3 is TGTGCCAGCAGTACAGGGGGCGTCACTGAAGCTTTCTTT. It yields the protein CASSTGGVTEAFF.

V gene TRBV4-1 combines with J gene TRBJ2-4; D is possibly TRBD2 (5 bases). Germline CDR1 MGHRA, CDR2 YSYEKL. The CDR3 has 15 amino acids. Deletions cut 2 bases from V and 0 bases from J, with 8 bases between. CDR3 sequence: CASSQPGVAKNIQYF. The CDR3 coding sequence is TGCGCCAGCAGCCAACCCGGGGTAGCCAAAAACATTCAGTACTTC.

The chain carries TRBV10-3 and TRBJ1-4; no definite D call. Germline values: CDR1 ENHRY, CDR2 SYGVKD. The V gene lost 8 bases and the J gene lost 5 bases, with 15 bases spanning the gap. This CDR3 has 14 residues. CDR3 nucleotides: TGTGCCATCGGGGAGCACCAGGAGAATGAAAAACTGTTTTTT. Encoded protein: CAIGEHQENEKLFF.

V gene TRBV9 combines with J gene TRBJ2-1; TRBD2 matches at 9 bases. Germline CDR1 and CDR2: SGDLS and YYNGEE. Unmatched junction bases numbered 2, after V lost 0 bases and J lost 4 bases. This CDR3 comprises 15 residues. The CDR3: CASSVGLAVYNEQFF. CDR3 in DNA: TGTGCCAGCAGCGTAGGACTAGCGGTGTACAATGAGCAGTTCTTC.

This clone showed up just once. CDR3 sequence reads: CASRGSYGPGELFF. The DNA of the CDR3 is TGTGCCAGCAGGGGGAGTTATGGTCCCGGGGAGCTGTTTTTT. The chain recombines TRBV27 with TRBJ2-2; possible D gene TRBD2, 5 bases. The CDR3 covers 14 residues. Trimming took off 6 bases at V and 6 bases at J, with 14 bases between the two ends. Germline values: CDR1 MNHEY, CDR2 SMNVEV (reference sequence).

DNA of the CDR3: TGTGCCAGCAGCTTAGACCCCACTACATTCTACGAGCAGTACTTC. Translation: CASSLDPTTFYEQYF. The rearrangement links TRBV11-2 to TRBJ2-7; D gene ambiguous. The V gene's germline CDR1 is SGHAT and CDR2 FQNNGV. The CDR3 has 15 residues. With 0 bases removed from V and 3 bases from J, the gap between germline ends came to 12 bases. Supplemented by reference TRBV11-2 and TRBJ2-7, the full variable domain reads EAGVAQSPRYKIIEKRQSVAFWCNPISGHATLYWYQQILGQGPKLLIQFQNNGVVDDSQLPKDRFSAERLKGVDSTLKIQPAKLEDSAVYLCASSLDPTTFYEQYFGPGTRLTVT.

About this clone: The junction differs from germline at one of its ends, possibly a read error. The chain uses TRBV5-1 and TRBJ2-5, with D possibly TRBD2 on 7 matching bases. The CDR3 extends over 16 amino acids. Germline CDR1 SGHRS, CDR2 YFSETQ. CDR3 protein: CASSLGRGRSSEAQYF. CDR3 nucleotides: TGCGCCAGCAGCTTGGGGCGGGGGCGAAGTTCAGAGGCCCAGTACTTC.

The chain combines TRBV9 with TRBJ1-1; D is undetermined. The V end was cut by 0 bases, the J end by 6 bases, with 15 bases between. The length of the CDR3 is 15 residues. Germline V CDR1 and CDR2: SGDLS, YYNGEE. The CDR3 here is CASSVGWRRSAEAFF. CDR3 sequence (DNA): TGTGCCAGCAGCGTAGGGTGGCGGCGAAGCGCTGAAGCTTTCTTT.

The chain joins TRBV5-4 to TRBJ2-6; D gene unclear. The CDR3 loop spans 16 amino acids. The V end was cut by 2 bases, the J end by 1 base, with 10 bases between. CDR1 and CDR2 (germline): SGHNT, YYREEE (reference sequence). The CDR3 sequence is CASSLSPLSGANVLTF. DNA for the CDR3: TGTGCCAGCAGCTTATCCCCTCTTTCTGGGGCCAACGTCCTGACTTTC. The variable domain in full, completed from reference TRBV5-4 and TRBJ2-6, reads ETGVTQSPTHLIKTRGQQVTLRCSSQSGHNTVSWYQQALGQGPQFIFQYYREEENGRGNFPPRFSGLQFPNYSSELNVNALELDDSALYLCASSLSPLSGANVLTFGAGSRLTVL.

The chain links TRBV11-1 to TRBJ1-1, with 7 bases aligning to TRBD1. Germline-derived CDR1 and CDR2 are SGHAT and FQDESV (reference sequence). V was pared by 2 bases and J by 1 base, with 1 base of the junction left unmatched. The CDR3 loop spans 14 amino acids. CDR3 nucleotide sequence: TGTGCCAGCAGCTTACAGGGGGGGAACACTGAAGCTTTCTTT. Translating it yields CASSLQGGNTEAFF.

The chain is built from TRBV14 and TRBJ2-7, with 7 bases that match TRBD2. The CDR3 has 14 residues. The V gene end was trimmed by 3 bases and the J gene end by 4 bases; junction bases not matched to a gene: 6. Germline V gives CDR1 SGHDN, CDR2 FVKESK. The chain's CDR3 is CASSQVPRGYEQYF. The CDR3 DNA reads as TGTGCCAGCAGCCAGGTTCCGCGGGGGTACGAGCAGTACTTC.